The sequence of this T cell receptor beta chain was determined in a study of T cells in Graves' hyperthyroidism and ophthalmopathy. Study findings and constraints: Most thyroid clonotypes that were expanded above 0.001 also turned up in blood.

TCR beta CDR3 sequences were amplified from RNA transcripts. RT-PCR in the first round (using the HTBI primer set) targeted the TCR CDR3. One entry per CDR3 protein, called by TCRdb with MiXCR from the multiplex PCR reads. This table has about 500,000 distinct CDR3 sequences, 40% to 50% appearing once. This CDR3 spans 14 amino acids. Germline lookup yields CDR1 KGHDR and CDR2 SFDVKD. V gave up 2 bases and J gave up 3 bases, with 9 bases separating them. A word on this clonotype: Its specificity is not known.

Sequencing was done on a sample of peripheral blood or thyroid tissue (not recorded which). The TCR was taken from an adult woman with Graves' disease, either hyperthyroidism or ophthalmopathy (not recorded which). The chain combines TRBV24-1 with TRBJ2-5, with TRBD1 as a possible D gene (5 bases). CDR3 nucleotide sequence: TGTGCCACCAGTGATTCTTGGGGCGAAGAGACCCAGTACTTC. As protein: CATSDSWGEETQYF.